This TCR beta chain is from a study of T cells in Graves' hyperthyroidism and ophthalmopathy. Graves' hyperthyroidism is called stable when ophthalmopathy does not progress within 18 months. Patients with uncontrolled infections, other autoimmune diseases, pregnancy or lactation were excluded. V lost 4 bases and J lost 7, with 13 bases in between. Germline V gene lookup returns CDR1 SGHTA and CDR2 FQGNSA. There are 13 residues in the CDR3. This clonotype has a count of ten or more. Its antigen is undetermined. Study-wide findings and caveats: With a median lead of approximately 6.4 months before onset, the model predicted ophthalmopathy.

RNA transcripts served as the template for amplifying TCR beta CDR3 regions. HTBI primers were the set used in a first-round RT-PCR of the TCR CDR3. TCRdb reanalysed the multiplex PCR reads using MiXCR and keeps one entry per CDR3 protein. The table records around 450,000 distinct CDR3 sequences, about an eighth of them present only once. The clonotype comes from a woman between 18 and 29 years old with Graves' hyperthyroidism. V and J are TRBV7-2 and TRBJ1-1; D unresolved. Specimen: blood. CDR3 in DNA: TGTGCCAGCAGCTCCTCGCGCGGTGGTGAAGCTTTCTTT. It translates to CASSSSRGGEAFF.